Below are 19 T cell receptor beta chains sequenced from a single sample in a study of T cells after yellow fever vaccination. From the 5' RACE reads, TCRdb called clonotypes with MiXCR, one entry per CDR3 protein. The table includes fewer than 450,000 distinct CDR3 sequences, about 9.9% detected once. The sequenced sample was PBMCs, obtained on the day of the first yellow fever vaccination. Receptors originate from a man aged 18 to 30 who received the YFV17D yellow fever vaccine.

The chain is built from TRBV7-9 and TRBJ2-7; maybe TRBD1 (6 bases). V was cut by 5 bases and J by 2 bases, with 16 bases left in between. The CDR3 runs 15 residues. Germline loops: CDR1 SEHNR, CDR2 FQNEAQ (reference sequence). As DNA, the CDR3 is TGTGCCAGCAGCCCTCCAAGACAGGCTACCTACGAGCAGTACTTC. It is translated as CASSPPRQATYEQYF. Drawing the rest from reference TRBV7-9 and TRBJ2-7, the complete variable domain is DTGVSQNPRHKITKRGQNVTFRCDPISEHNRLYWYRQTLGQGPEFLTYFQNEAQLEKSRLLSDRFSAERPKGSFSTLEIQRTEQGDSAMYLCASSPPRQATYEQYFGPGTRLTVT.

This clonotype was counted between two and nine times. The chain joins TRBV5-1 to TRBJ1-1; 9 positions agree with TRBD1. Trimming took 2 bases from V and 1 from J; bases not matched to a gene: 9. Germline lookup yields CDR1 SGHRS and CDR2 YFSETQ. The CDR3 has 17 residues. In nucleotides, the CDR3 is TGCGCCAGCAGCTTAGGGACAGGGTCTTTTACGAACACTGAAGCTTTCTTT. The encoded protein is CASSLGTGSFTNTEAFF.

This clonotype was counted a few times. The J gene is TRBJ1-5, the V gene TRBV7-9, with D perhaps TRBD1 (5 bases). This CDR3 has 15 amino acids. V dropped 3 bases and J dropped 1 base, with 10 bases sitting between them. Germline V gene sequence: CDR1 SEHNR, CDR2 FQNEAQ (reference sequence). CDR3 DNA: TGTGCCAGCAGCTTCGGGCAGGGCAGCAATCAGCCCCAGCATTTT. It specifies CASSFGQGSNQPQHF.

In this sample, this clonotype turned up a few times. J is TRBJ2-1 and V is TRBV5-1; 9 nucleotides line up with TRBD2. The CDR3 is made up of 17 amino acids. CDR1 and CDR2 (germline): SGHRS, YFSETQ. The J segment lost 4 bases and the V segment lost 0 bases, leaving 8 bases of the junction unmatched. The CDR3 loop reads CASSLDSGSGGYNEQFF. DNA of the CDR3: TGCGCCAGCAGCTTGGATTCGGGCAGCGGGGGGTACAATGAGCAGTTCTTC. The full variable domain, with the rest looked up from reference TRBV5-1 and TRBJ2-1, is KAGVTQTPRYLIKTRGQQVTLSCSPISGHRSVSWYQQTPGQGLQFLFEYFSETQRNKGNFPGRFSGRQFSNSRSEMNVSTLELGDSALYLCASSLDSGSGGYNEQFFGPGTRLTVL.

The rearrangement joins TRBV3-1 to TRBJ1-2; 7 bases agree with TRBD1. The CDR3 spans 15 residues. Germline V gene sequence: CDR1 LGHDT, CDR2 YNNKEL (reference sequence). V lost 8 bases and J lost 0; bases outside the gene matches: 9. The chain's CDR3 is CASHYTGTANYGYTF. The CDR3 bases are TGTGCCAGCCATTATACGGGGACAGCTAACTATGGCTACACCTTC.

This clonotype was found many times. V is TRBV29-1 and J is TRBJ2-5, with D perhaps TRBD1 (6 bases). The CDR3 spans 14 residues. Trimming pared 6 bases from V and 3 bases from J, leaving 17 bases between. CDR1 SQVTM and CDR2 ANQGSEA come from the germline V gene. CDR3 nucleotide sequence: TGCAGCGTGGAGGATAGGGGGACGGAAGAGACCCAGTACTTC. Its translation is CSVEDRGTEETQYF.

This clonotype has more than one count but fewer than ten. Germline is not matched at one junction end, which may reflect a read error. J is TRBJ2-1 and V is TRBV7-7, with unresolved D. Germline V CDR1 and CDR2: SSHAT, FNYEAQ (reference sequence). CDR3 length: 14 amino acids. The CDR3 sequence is CASSLDNSYNEQFF. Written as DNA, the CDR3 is TGTGCTAGCAGCTTAGATAACTCCTACAATGAGCAGTTCTTC.

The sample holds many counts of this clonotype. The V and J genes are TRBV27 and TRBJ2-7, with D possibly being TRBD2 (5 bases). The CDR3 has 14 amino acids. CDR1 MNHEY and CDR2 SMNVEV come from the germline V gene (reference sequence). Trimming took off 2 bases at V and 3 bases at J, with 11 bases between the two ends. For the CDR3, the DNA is TGTGCCAGCAGTTTACGAGGGATGGGCTACGAGCAGTACGTC. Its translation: CASSLRGMGYEQYV.

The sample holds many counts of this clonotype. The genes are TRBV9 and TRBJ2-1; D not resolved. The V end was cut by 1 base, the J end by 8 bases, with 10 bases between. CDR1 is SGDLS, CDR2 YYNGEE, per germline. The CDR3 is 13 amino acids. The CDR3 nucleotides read TGTGCCAGCAGCGTAAGGGTCCCTGATGAGCAGTTCTTC. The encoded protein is CASSVRVPDEQFF.

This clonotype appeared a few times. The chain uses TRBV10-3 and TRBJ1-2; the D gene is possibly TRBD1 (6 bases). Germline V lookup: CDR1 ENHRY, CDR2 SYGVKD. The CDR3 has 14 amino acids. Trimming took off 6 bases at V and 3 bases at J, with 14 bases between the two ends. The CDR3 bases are TGTGCCATCAGCGAAAGACAGGTCGACTATGGCTACACCTTC. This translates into CAISERQVDYGYTF.

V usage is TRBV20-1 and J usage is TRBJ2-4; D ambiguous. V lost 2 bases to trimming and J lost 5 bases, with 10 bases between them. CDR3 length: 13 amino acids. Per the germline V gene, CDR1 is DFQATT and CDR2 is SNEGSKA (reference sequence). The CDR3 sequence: CSARPLGQNIQYF. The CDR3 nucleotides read TGCAGTGCTAGACCCTTAGGGCAAAACATTCAGTACTTC.

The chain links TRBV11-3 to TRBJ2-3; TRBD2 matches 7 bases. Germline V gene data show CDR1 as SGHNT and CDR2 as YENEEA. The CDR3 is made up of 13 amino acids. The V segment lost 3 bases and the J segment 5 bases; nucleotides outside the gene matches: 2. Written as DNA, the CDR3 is TGTGCCAGCAGCTTTTCGGGGGGAGATACGCAGTATTTT. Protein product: CASSFSGGDTQYF.

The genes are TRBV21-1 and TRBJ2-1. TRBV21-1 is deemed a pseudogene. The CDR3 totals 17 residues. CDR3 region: CASSKVLGQEFNNEQFF. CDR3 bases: TGTGCCAGCAGCAAAGTCCTCGGCCAAGAATTTAACAATGAGCAGTTCTTC.

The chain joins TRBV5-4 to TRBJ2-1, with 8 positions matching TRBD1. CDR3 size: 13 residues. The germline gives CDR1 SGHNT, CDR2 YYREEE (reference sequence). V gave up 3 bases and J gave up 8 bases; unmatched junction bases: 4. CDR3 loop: CASSSDRVHEQFF. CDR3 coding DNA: TGTGCCAGCAGCTCGGACAGGGTCCATGAGCAGTTCTTC.

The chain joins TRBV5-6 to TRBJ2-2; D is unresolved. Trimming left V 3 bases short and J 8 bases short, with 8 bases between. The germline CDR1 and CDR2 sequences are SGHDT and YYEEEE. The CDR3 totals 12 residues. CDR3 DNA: TGTGCCAGCAGCTATAGTCTGGGGGAGCTGTTTTTT. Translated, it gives CASSYSLGELFF. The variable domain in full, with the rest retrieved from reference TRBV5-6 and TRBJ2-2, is DAGVTQSPTHLIKTRGQQVTLRCSPKSGHDTVSWYQQALGQGPQFIFQYYEEEERQRGNFPDRFSGHQFPNYSSELNVNALLLGDSALYLCASSYSLGELFFGEGSRLTVL.

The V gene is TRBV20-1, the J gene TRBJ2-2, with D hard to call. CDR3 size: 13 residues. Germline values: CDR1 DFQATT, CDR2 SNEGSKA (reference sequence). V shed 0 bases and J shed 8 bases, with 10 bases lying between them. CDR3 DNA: TGCAGTGCTAGAGACTGGACCCTAGGGGAGCTGTTTTTT. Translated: CSARDWTLGELFF.

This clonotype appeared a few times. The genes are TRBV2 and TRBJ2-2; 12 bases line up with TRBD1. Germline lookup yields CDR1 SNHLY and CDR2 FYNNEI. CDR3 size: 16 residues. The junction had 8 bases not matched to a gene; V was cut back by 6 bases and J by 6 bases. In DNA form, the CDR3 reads TGTGCCAGCAGGACCGGGACAGGGGGCTGGTCCGGGGAGCTGTTTTTT. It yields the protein CASRTGTGGWSGELFF.

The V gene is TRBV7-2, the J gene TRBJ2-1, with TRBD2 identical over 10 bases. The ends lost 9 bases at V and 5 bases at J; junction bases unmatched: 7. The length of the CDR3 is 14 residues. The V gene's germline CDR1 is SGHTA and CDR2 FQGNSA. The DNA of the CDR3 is TGTGCCAGTAAGCGGGGGGGCCAAGACAATGAGCAGTTCTTC. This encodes CASKRGGQDNEQFF. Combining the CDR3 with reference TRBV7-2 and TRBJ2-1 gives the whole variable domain GAGVSQSPSNKVTEKGKDVELRCDPISGHTALYWYRQSLGQGLEFLIYFQGNSAPDKSGLPSDRFSAERTGGSVSTLTIQRTQQEDSAVYLCASKRGGQDNEQFFGPGTRLTVL.

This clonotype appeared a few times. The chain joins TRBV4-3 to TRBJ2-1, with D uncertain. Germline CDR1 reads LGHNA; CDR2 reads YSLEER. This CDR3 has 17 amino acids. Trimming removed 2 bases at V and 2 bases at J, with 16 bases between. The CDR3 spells CASSQTPRGGAYNEQFF. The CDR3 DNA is TGCGCCAGCAGCCAAACCCCTAGAGGCGGAGCCTACAATGAGCAGTTCTTC.